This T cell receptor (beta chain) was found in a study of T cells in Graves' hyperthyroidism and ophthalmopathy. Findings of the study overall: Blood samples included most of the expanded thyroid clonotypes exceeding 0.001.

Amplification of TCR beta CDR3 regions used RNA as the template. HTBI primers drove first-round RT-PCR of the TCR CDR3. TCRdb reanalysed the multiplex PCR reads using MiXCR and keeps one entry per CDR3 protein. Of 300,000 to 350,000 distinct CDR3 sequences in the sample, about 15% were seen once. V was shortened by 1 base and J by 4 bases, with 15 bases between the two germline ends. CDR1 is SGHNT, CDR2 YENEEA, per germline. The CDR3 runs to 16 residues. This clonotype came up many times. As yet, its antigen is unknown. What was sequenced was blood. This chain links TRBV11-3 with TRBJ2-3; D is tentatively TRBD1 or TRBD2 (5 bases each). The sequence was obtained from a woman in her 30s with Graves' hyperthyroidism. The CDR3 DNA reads TGTGCCAGCAGCTTAGCGGGGCCGGGCGGCGCAGATACGCAGTATTTT. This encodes CASSLAGPGGADTQYF.